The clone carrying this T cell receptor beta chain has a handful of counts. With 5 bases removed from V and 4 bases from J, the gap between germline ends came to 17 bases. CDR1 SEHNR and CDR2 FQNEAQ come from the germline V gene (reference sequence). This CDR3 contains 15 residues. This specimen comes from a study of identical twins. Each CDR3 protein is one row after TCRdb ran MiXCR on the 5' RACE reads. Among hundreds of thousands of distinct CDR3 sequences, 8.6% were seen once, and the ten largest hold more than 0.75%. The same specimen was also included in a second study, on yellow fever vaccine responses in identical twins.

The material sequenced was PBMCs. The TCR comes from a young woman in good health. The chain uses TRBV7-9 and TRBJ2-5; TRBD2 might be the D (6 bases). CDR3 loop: CASSPGGNYRETQYF. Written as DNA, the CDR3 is TGTGCCAGCAGCCCCGGGGGAAATTATCGAGAGACCCAGTACTTC. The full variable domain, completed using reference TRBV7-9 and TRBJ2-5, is DTGVSQNPRHKITKRGQNVTFRCDPISEHNRLYWYRQTLGQGPEFLTYFQNEAQLEKSRLLSDRFSAERPKGSFSTLEIQRTEQGDSAMYLCASSPGGNYRETQYFGPGTRLLVL.